The clone carrying this T cell receptor beta chain came up many times. Its antigen is unidentified. V lost 5 bases to trimming and J lost 0 bases, with 17 bases between them. The CDR3 runs 18 residues. The sample is drawn from a study of T-cell reconstitution after alpha-beta-depleted transplantation in children. Study-level points and caveats: High day-60 TCRbeta diversity in some patients came from surviving recipient T cells and thymic progenitors. Diversity and T-cell counts at one year after transplant derived mostly from new T cells. Expanded graft clones numbering several hundred reportedly gave rise to alpha-beta T cells about two months after transplant.

Construction of the TCRbeta library involved unique molecular identifiers. TCRdb independently ran MiXCR on the PCR reads; one entry per CDR3 protein. The repertoire holds a few hundred thousand distinct CDR3 sequences, over 10% seen once, with about 2.2% in the top ten. The sample in question was PBMCs, mostly from graft donor cells, obtained 360 days after TCRalphabeta/CD19-depleted stem cell transplant. This chain joins TRBV12-3 or TRBV12-4 and TRBJ2-6, with D perhaps TRBD2 (5 bases). This clonotype was obtained from a male patient between 5 and 17 years old who had a stem cell transplant for acute myeloid leukemia, so the T cells may come from the graft donor. The CDR3 sequence is CASSPRAGKISGANVLTF. CDR3 DNA sequence: TGTGCCAGCAGTCCTCGGGCGGGCAAAATCTCTGGGGCCAACGTCCTGACTTTC.